This is a list of T cell receptor beta chains from one sample in a study of cytomegalovirus exposure and HLA in healthy donors. The table came from immunoSEQ multiplex PCR; TCRdb's copy has only in-frame clones and leaves some out. The repertoire holds 90,000 or so clones, with 80% as singletons. The specimen was PBMCs. The receptors originated from a man in his fifties in good health and CMV-seropositive. Each CDR3 is given with its conserved first and last residue. A D gene is named only where the DNA matches it firmly. Rows may omit the clone size; those that give it use once, few, many or a size class.

TRBJ1-1,.,TRBV6-1,TRBD1,TGTGCCAGCAGCCTTCAGGGGGGAAGGAGGACTGAAGCTTTCTTT,CASSLQGGRRTEAFF
TRBJ2-7,few,TRBV7-9,.,TGTGCCAGCAGCTTCTCGGGGGACGAGCAGTACTTC,CASSFSGDEQYF
TRBJ1-2,.,TRBV30,TRBD1,TGTGCCTGGACAGGGGGCAACTATGGCTACACCTTC,CAWTGGNYGYTF
TRBJ2-7,.,TRBV7-9,TRBD1,TGTGCCAGCAGCGTAACAGGGGGTTACGAGCAGTACTTC,CASSVTGGYEQYF
TRBJ2-4,.,TRBV7-2,TRBD1,TGTGCCAGCAGCTTAGCACTGGGACAGCTCAAAAACATTCAGTACTTC,CASSLALGQLKNIQYF
TRBJ2-2,.,TRBV11-3,TRBD2,TGTGCCAGCAGCCTTAGCGGGACGAACACCGGGGAGCTGTTTTTT,CASSLSGTNTGELFF
TRBJ2-7,.,TRBV27,.,TGTGCCAGCAAGGGGTCAGGGCCCCTTGCCGCCTACGAGCAGTACTTC,CASKGSGPLAAYEQYF
TRBJ2-3,.,TRBV10-3,.,TGTGCCATCAGAGCAACAGTCCCCACAGATACGCAGTATTTT,CAIRATVPTDTQYF
TRBJ2-1,.,TRBV6-4,TRBD2,TGTGCCAGCAGTGTTCTAGCGGGGGGGTCTTACAATGAGCAGTTCTTC,CASSVLAGGSYNEQFF
TRBJ2-5,once,TRBV30,.,TGTGCCTTCCAGGATCTAGCCGCGGTGATGTCCCCCCAGTACTTC,CAFQDLAAVMSPQYF
TRBJ2-5,.,TRBV7-9,TRBD1,TGTGCCAGCAGCCAAAAGGGGGCTCTGGAGACCCAGTACTTC,CASSQKGALETQYF
TRBJ2-7,few,TRBV15,.,TGTGCCACCAGCAGAATACGGTCTAGCGTGGTGTCCTACGAGCAGTACTTC,CATSRIRSSVVSYEQYF
TRBJ1-4,once,TRBV18,.,TGTGCCAGCTCACCACTGAGGAGTAGTGAAAAACTGTTTTTT,CASSPLRSSEKLFF
TRBJ2-2,.,TRBV5-6,TRBD2,TGTGCCACCCGGATGGCTAGCGGGACGGGGGAGCTGTTTTTT,CATRMASGTGELFF
TRBJ1-2,once,TRBV29-1,TRBD1,TGCAGCGCCCCCTCCGGGACAGACTATGGCTACACCTTC,CSAPSGTDYGYTF
TRBJ2-3,once,TRBV19,.,TGTGCCAGTAGTATCTCGCGGGGCTCCGGTACGCAGTATTTT,CASSISRGSGTQYF
TRBJ1-3,.,TRBV7-2,TRBD1,TGTGCCAGCAGCTTTGACAGGGGGGTTCCTGGAAACACCATATATTTT,CASSFDRGVPGNTIYF
TRBJ2-5,few,TRBV5-1,.,TGCGCCAGCAGCTTTCGAGGAGAGACCCAGTACTTC,CASSFRGETQYF
TRBJ2-1,once,TRBV5-1,.,TGCGCCAGCAGCGATCAGCGGACTGACGAAGGGCAGTTCTTC,CASSDQRTDEGQFF
TRBJ1-2,.,TRBV7-9,TRBD1,TGTGCCAGCCAGGGGGAAGTCTATGGCTACACCTTC,CASQGEVYGYTF
TRBJ2-5,.,TRBV27,TRBD2,TGTGCCAGCAGGGAGAGGACTAGCGGGGATCTCTTATATGCCCAGTACTTC,CASRERTSGDLLYAQYF
TRBJ2-7,once,TRBV7-9,TRBD1,TGTGCCAGCAGCTTAAGCGTCCAGGGGGCGTCGGAGCAGTACTTC,CASSLSVQGASEQYF
TRBJ2-7,.,TRBV11-2,.,TGTGCCAGCAGCCCGCCACGGGGGAGCGGTTCCTACGAGCAGTACTTC,CASSPPRGSGSYEQYF
TRBJ2-3,.,TRBV15,TRBD1,TGTGCCACCAGCATAGGGACAGGGAACGCAGATACGCAGTATTTT,CATSIGTGNADTQYF
TRBJ2-1,few,TRBV29-1,.,TGCAGCGTTGATGGAGAGGGGGTGGAAAATGAGCAGTTCTTC,CSVDGEGVENEQFF
TRBJ2-1,.,TRBV4-1,.,TGCGCCAGCAGCCAATACGGGAATGAGCAGTTCTTC,CASSQYGNEQFF
TRBJ2-7,.,TRBV11-2,TRBD2,TGTGCCAGCAGCTTAGATCTGAGACTAGCAGGGCAGTACTTC,CASSLDLRLAGQYF
TRBJ2-1,.,TRBV7-6,.,TGTGCCAGCAGCTCTCCCACCCTATCTTCGAGTGCGGTCTTC,CASSSPTLSSSAVF
TRBJ1-1,.,TRBV4-1,.,TGCGCCAGCAGCCAAACTGGGGGGGAAGGGACTGAAGCTTTCTTT,CASSQTGGEGTEAFF
TRBJ2-2,.,TRBV5-1,TRBD2,TGCGCCAGCAGCTTCAGCGGGACCCGGACCGGGGAGCTGTTTTTT,CASSFSGTRTGELFF
TRBJ2-6,once,TRBV7-9,TRBD1,TGTTCCAGCAGCTTAGCATACAGGGGCCCTGGGGCCAACGTCCTGACTTTC,CSSSLAYRGPGANVLTF